This TCR beta chain was sequenced for a study of T cell repertoires in cytomegalovirus infection. As for the study in general: Signatures in public TCR beta sequences pointed to both CMV infection and matching HLA type. Study conclusions and caveats: CMV carriers having the relevant HLA were flagged by cumulative public TCR beta family frequency.

Of note for this clonotype: Its antigen is not known.

The CDR3 sequence is 15 residues long. Trimming shortened V by 4 bases and J by 0 bases, and 11 bases separated the two germline ends. Germline CDR1 SGHDT, CDR2 YYEEEE. TCRdb redid the calling of the reads with MiXCR, one entry per CDR3 protein. The sample carries 350,000 to 550,000 distinct CDR3 sequences, approximately 32% recorded once. The sequencing input was PBMCs. This TCR was recovered from a human donor in good health (CMV status not recorded). Some clones in this sample may be carry-over from other donors' samples. The rearrangement uses TRBV5-6 and TRBJ2-1; D possibly corresponds to TRBD2 (5 bases). The CDR3 here is CASSPVGSSYNEQFF. The CDR3 nucleotides are TGTGCCAGCAGCCCTGTTGGGAGCTCCTACAATGAGCAGTTCTTC.